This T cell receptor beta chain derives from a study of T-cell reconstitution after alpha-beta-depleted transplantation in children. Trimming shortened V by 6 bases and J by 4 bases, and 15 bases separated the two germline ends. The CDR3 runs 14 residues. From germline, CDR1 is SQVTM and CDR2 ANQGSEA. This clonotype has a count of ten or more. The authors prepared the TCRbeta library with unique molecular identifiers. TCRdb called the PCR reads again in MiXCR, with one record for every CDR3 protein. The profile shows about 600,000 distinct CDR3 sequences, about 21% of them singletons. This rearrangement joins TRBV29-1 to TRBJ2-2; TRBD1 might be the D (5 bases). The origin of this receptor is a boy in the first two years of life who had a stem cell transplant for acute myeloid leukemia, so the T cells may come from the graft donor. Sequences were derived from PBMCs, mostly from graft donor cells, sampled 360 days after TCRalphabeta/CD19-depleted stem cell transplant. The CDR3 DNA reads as TGCAGCGTGGACCCCCGCCAGGGCACCGGGGAGCTGTTTTTT. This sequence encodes CSVDPRQGTGELFF.